This T cell receptor beta chain was retrieved from a study of T cells expressing NK-cell markers. Study background: The TCR beta repertoires originated in sorted CD3+CD56+NKG2C+, CD3+CD56+NKG2C- and CD3+CD56-NKG2C+ T cells.

As regards this clonotype: The target antigen is unknown.

Germline V gene lookup returns CDR1 DFQATT and CDR2 SNEGSKA (reference sequence). This CDR3 contains 15 residues. The TCR beta cDNA came from 5'RACE template switching with UMIs. TCRdb re-called the 5' RACE reads; one entry per CDR3 protein, DNA not given. The repertoire table contains 300,000 to 500,000 distinct CDR3 sequences. Study conclusions and caveats: There were four donors in whom these clonotypes also led the CD3+CD56-NKG2C+ fraction.

Sequences were obtained from blood T cells: a sorted CD56 or NKG2C T cell subset, CD4+ or CD8+ T cells, or bulk PBMC T cells (not recorded which). This receptor was obtained from a woman between 45 and 65 years old in good health. This chain links TRBV20-1 with TRBJ2-5; the D call from TCRdb, TRBD2, cannot be confirmed without DNA. The CDR3 here is CSASPSGRIKETQYF.